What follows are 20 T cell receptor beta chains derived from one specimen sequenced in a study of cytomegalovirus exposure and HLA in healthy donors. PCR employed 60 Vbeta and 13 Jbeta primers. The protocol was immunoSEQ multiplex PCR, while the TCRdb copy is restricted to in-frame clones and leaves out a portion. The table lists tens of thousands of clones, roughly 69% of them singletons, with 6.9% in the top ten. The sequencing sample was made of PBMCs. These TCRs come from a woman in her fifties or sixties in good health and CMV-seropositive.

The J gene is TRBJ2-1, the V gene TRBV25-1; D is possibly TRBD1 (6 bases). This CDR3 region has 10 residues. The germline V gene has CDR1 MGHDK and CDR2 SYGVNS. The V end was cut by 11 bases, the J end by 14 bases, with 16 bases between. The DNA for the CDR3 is TGTGCCTCCTCCACGACAGGTAAGTTCTTC. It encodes CASSTTGKFF.

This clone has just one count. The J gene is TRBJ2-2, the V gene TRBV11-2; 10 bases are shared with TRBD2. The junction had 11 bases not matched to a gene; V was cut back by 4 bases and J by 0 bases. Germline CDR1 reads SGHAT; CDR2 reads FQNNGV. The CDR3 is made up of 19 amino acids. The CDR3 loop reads CASSSAPRSGGSNTGELFF. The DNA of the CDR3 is TGTGCCAGCAGCTCTGCCCCCCGTAGCGGGGGGTCGAACACCGGGGAGCTGTTTTTT.

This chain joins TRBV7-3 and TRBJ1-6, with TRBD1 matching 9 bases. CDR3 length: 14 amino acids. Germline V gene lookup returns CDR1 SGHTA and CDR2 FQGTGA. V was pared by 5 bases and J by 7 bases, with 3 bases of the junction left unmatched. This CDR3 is CASSRDRENSPLHF. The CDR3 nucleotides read TGTGCCAGCAGCCGGGACAGGGAGAATTCACCCCTCCACTTT.

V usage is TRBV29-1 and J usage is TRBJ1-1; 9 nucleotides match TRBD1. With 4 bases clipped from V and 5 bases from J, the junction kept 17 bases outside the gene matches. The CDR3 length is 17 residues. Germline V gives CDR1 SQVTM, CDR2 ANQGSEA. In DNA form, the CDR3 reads TGCAGCGTTGTGGTACTAGGACAGGGGATGGGGTTAACTGAAGCTTTCTTT. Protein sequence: CSVVVLGQGMGLTEAFF.

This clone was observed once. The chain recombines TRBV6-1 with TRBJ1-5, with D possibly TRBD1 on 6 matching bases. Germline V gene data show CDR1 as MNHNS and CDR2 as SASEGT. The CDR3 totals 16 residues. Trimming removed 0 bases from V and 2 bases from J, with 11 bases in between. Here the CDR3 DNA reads TGTGCCAGCAGTGAAGCAGCAGGGGCTGGCAATCAGCCCCAGCATTTT. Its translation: CASSEAAGAGNQPQHF.

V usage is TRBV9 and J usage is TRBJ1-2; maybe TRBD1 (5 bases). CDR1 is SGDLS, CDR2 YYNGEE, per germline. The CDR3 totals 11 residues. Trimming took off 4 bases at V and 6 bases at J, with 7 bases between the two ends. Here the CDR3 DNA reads TGTGCCAGCAGCCGGGGGGATGGCTACACCTTC. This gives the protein CASSRGDGYTF.

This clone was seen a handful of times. For the CDR3, the DNA is TGCGCCAGCAGCTGGGGGACTGGCTCCTACGAGCAGTACTTC. It encodes CASSWGTGSYEQYF. The chain uses TRBV5-1 and TRBJ2-7; possible D gene TRBD2, 6 bases. This CDR3 contains 14 residues. V dropped 3 bases and J dropped 0 bases, with 10 bases sitting between them. CDR1 and CDR2 (germline): SGHRS, YFSETQ.

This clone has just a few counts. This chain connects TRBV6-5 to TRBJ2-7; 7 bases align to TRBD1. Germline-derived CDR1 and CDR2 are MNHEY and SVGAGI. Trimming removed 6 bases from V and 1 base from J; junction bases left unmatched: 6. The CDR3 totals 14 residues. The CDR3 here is CASSPQGLSYEQYF. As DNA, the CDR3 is TGTGCCAGCAGCCCACAGGGGTTGTCCTACGAGCAGTACTTC.

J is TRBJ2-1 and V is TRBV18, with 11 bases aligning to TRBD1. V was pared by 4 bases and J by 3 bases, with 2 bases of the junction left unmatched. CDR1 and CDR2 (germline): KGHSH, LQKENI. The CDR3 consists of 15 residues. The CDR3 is CASSLGTGGYNEQFF. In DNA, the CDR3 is TGTGCCAGCTCACTGGGGACAGGGGGCTACAATGAGCAGTTCTTC.

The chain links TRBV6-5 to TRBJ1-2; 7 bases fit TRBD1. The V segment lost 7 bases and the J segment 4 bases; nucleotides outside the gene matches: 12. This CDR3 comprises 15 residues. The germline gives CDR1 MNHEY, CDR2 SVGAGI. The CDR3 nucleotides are TGTGCCAGCAAGCAACGACAGGGTGGATTCTATGGCTACACCTTC. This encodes CASKQRQGGFYGYTF.

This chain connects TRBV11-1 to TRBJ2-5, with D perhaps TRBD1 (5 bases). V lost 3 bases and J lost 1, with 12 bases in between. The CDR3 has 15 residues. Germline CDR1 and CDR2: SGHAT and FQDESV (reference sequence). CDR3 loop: CASSFGAEVQETQYF. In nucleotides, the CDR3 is TGTGCCAGCAGCTTTGGGGCAGAGGTCCAAGAGACCCAGTACTTC.

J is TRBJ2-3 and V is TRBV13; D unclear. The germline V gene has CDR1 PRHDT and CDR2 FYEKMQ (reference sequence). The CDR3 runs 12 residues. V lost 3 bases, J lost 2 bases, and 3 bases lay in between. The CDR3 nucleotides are TGTGCCAGCAGCTTCCTCACAGATACGCAGTATTTT. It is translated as CASSFLTDTQYF.

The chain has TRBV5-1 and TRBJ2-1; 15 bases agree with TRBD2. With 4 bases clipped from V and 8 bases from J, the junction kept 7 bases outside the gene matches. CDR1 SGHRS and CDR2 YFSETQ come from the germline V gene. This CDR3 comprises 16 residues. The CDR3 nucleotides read TGCGCCAGCAGCCCGGGACTAGCGGGGGGAGAGGATGAGCAGTTCTTC. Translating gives CASSPGLAGGEDEQFF.

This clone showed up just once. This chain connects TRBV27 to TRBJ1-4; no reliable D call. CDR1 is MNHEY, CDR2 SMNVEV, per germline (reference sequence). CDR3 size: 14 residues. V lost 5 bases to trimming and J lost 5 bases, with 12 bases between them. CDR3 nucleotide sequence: TGTGCCAGCAGTCCTCGTAAAACAAATGAAAAACTGTTTTTT. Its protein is CASSPRKTNEKLFF.

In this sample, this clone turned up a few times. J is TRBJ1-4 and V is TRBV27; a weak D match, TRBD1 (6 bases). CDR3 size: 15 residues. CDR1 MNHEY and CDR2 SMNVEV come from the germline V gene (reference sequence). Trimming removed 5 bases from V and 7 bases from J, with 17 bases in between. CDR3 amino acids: CASSRQRGYGEKLFF. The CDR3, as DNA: TGTGCCAGCAGTCGCCAGAGGGGGTACGGTGAAAAACTGTTTTTT.

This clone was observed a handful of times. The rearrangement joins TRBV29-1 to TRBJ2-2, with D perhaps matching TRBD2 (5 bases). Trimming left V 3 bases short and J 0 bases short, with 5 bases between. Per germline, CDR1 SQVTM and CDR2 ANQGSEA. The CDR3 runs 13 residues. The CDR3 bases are TGCAGCGTTGAGAGGGCGAACACCGGGGAGCTGTTTTTT. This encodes CSVERANTGELFF.

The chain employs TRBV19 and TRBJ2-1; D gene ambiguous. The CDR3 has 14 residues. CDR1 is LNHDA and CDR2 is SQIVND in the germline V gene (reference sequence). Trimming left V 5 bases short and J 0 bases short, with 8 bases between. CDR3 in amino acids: CASSPLASYNEQFF. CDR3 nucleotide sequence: TGTGCCAGTAGTCCTCTGGCCTCCTACAATGAGCAGTTCTTC. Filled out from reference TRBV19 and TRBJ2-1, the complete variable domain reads DGGITQSPKYLFRKEGQNVTLSCEQNLNHDAMYWYRQDPGQGLRLIYYSQIVNDFQKGDIAEGYSVSREKKESFPLTVTSAQKNPTAFYLCASSPLASYNEQFFGPGTRLTVL.

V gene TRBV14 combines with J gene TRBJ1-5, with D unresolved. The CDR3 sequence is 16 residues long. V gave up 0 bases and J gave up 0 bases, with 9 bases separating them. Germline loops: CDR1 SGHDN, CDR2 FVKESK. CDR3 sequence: CASSQDGGTSNQPQHF. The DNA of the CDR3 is TGTGCCAGCAGCCAAGATGGAGGAACTAGCAATCAGCCCCAGCATTTT.

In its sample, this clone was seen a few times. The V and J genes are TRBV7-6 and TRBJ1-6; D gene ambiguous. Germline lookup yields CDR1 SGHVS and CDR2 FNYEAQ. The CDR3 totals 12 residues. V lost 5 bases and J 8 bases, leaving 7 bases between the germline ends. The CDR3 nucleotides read TGTGCCAGCAGCCAAGGAGATTCACCCCTCCACTTT. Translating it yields CASSQGDSPLHF.

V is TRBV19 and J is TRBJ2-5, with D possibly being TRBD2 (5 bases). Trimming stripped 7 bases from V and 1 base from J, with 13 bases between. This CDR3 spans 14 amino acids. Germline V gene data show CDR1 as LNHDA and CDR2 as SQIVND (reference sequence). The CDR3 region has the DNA TGTGCCAGTACCCCAGGCCGGGGCCAAGAGACCCAGTACTTC. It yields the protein CASTPGRGQETQYF.